Listed below are T cell receptor beta chains from one sample, sequenced in a study of cytomegalovirus exposure and HLA in healthy donors. Sequencing used immunoSEQ multiplex PCR; TCRdb keeps in-frame clones, though not all of them. In the table there are 90,000 to 100,000 clones, 80% of which are singletons. Sequenced sample: PBMCs. These receptors all stem from a man aged 18-30 years in good health and CMV-seronegative. Each CDR3 is given with its conserved first and last residue. The D gene is left open where the match is weak. Clone size is stated in some rows and not others, as once, few, many or a class when expanded.

TRBJ2-3 TRBV27 . . TGTGCCAGCAGGGTATTCCCAGCGTCCAGCACAGATACGCAGTATTTT CASRVFPASSTDTQYF
TRBJ1-2 TRBV5-4 . . TGTGCCAGCAGCTTGGAGGCGGGGGCGAGTAACTATGGCTACACCTTC CASSLEAGASNYGYTF
TRBJ1-1 TRBV6-5 . . TGTGCCAGCAGTTACCTTTCGAGGAACACTGAAGCTTTCTTT CASSYLSRNTEAFF
TRBJ2-7 TRBV2 . . TGTGCCAGCAGACAGCCAGGCTCCATGGGCGAGCAGTACTTC CASRQPGSMGEQYF
TRBJ2-2 TRBV18 . . TGTGCCAGCTCACCACGGGCGGGGGACAACGGGGAGCTGTTTTTT CASSPRAGDNGELFF
TRBJ1-2 TRBV6-6 . . TGTGCCAGCATCCCGCGGGAAGGTGGAGGCTACACCTTC CASIPREGGGYTF
TRBJ2-1 TRBV9 . TRBD1 TGTGCCAGCAGCGCCCTCGGTCAGGGGGCGGGTGAGCAGTTCTTC CASSALGQGAGEQFF
TRBJ1-2 TRBV5-4 . TRBD1 TGTGCCAGCATGATGGACAGGGGATCCTATGGCTACACCTTC CASMMDRGSYGYTF
TRBJ1-6 TRBV18 . . TGTGCCAGCTCACCACTAAACCCTGGGGCTAATTCACCCCTCCACTTT CASSPLNPGANSPLHF
TRBJ2-2 TRBV4-1 . TRBD2 TGCGCCAGCAGCAAACAAGCGGGGGGAACTTTCTCGAACACCGGGGAGCTGTTTTTT CASSKQAGGTFSNTGELFF
TRBJ2-2 TRBV5-4 . TRBD2 TGTGCCAGCAGCTTCCCGCGGGGGTCTGGGGAGCTGTTTTTT CASSFPRGSGELFF
TRBJ1-5 TRBV6-1 . . TGTGCCAGCAGTGAAAGGGCCCGGAGGAGCAATCAGCCCCAGCATTTT CASSERARRSNQPQHF
TRBJ2-1 TRBV6-5 few . TGTGCCAGCGGGAGGAGGCGGAATGAGCAGTTCTTC CASGRRRNEQFF
TRBJ2-7 TRBV27 . . TGTGCCAGCAGTTCCGCAGTCGCCTACGAGCAGTACTTC CASSSAVAYEQYF
TRBJ2-1 TRBV5-8 . . TGTGCCAGCAGCTTAGAGGTGTACAATGAGCAGTTCTTC CASSLEVYNEQFF
TRBJ1-1 TRBV29-1 . TRBD1 TGCAGCGTACCGGGACAGGGAACTGAAGCTTTCTTT CSVPGQGTEAFF
TRBJ1-3 TRBV5-1 . . TGCGCCAGCAGCTTGGGGACAGTAGTACGGGCTGGAAACACCATATATTTT CASSLGTVVRAGNTIYF
TRBJ1-4 TRBV4-1 . TRBD1 TGCGCCAGCAGCCTACAGGGGCTCGCTAATGAAAAACTGTTTTTT CASSLQGLANEKLFF
TRBJ1-2 TRBV6-1 . . TGTGCCAGCTCCCTAGGGGACTATGGCTACACCTTC CASSLGDYGYTF
TRBJ2-5 TRBV2 . TRBD2 TGTGCCAGCAAAGTTTCTGGCGGGGGGGTAATACGAGAGACCCAGTACTTC CASKVSGGGVIRETQYF
TRBJ2-2 TRBV6-5 few . TGTGCCAGCAGTTACGAGGGGGAGTCCGGGGAGCTGTTTTTT CASSYEGESGELFF
TRBJ2-5 TRBV18 . TRBD1 TGTGCCAGCTCACCGCCTAGCAGGGGGGAGACCCAGTACTTC CASSPPSRGETQYF
TRBJ2-7 TRBV4-1 . TRBD1 TGCGCCAGCAGCCAAGAAGGGACAGCAACAGGGACGAAGCAGTACTTC CASSQEGTATGTKQYF
TRBJ1-3 TRBV12-5 . . TGTGCTAGTGGTTTGGCAGACGGGGGTCTCGGAAACACCATATATTTT CASGLADGGLGNTIYF
TRBJ2-2 TRBV4-1 . TRBD2 TGCGCCAGCAGCCAAGATCCGGGGGGGCACACCGGGGAGCTGTTTTTT CASSQDPGGHTGELFF
TRBJ2-2 TRBV7-6 . . TGTGCCAGCAGCCTCGAGTGGGGGGATACCGGGGAGCTGTTTTTT CASSLEWGDTGELFF
TRBJ2-7 TRBV6-5 . . TGTGCCAGCAGTTACTCCAGGGAATCCGACGAGCAGTACTTC CASSYSRESDEQYF
TRBJ2-3 TRBV9 . TRBD2 TGTGCCAGCAGCCTGACGTATGGCGGGGGGACAGATACGCAGTATTTT CASSLTYGGGTDTQYF
TRBJ1-1 TRBV19 . TRBD1 TGTGCCAGTAGAAATGCGGACAGGGAGCGCACTGAAGCTTTCTTT CASRNADRERTEAFF
TRBJ1-3 TRBV7-9 . TRBD1 TGTTCCAGCAGCCGACAGGGAGCTGGAAACACCATATATTTT CSSSRQGAGNTIYF
TRBJ2-1 TRBV5-6 few TRBD1 TGTGCCAGCAGCCGGACAGGGAGCTACAATGAGCAGTTCTTC CASSRTGSYNEQFF
TRBJ2-7 TRBV29-1 . TRBD1 TGCAGCGTTGGGAGACAGGGAAGCTCCTACGAGCAGTACTTC CSVGRQGSSYEQYF
TRBJ2-3 TRBV7-8 . TRBD2 TGTGCCAGCACCCCAACTAGCGGGGGGGCCACAGATACGCAGTATTTT CASTPTSGGATDTQYF
TRBJ2-7 TRBV19 few . TGTGCCAGTAGTATTGGGTCGGGCAGGGTCTACGAGCAGTACTTC CASSIGSGRVYEQYF
TRBJ1-1 TRBV4-2 . . TGTGCCAGCAGCCAAGAAACCCTCGGGAACACTGAAGCTTTCTTT CASSQETLGNTEAFF